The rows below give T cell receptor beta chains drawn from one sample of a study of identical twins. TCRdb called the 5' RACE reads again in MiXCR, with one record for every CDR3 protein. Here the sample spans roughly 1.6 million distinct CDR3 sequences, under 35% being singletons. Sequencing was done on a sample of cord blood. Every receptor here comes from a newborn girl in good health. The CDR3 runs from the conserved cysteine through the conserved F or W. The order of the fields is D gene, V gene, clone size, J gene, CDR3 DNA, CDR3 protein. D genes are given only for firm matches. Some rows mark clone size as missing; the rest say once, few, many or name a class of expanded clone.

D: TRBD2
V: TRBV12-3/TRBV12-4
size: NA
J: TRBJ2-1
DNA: TGTGTCAGCAGTTTTAATAGCGGGACACACAATGAGCAGTTCTTC
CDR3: CVSSFNSGTHNEQFF

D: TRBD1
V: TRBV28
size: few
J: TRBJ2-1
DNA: TGTGCCAGCAGTTTCAGGGGGCCAAATGAGCAGTTCTTC
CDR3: CASSFRGPNEQFF

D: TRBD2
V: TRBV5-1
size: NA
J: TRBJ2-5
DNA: TGCGCCAGCAGCGGGGGACTACGGGGCCCAGAGACCCAGTACTTC
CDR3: CASSGGLRGPETQYF

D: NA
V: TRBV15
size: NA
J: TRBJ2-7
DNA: TGTGCCACCAGCAGAGAGAAAGCTTACGAGCAGTACTTC
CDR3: CATSREKAYEQYF

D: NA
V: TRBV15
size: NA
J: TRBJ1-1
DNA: TGTGCCACCCACGACAGCCTCATGAACACTGAAGCTTTCTTT
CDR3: CATHDSLMNTEAFF

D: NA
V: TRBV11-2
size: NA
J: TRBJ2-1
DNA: TGTGCCAGCAGCTTAGCGGGGGACGATTACAATGAGCAGTTCTTC
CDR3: CASSLAGDDYNEQFF

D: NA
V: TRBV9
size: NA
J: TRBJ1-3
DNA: TGTGCCAGCAGCGTAGCTACCCCATGGGGCTCTGGAAACACCATATATTTT
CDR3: CASSVATPWGSGNTIYF

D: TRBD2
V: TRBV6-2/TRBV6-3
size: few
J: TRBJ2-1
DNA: TGTGCCAGCACCACCGGGACTAGCGGGAGTTTCCACAATGAGCAGTTCTTC
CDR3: CASTTGTSGSFHNEQFF

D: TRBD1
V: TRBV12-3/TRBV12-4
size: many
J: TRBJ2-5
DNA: TGTGCCAGCAGTCCGGGACAGGGCTATGAGACCCAGTACTTC
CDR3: CASSPGQGYETQYF

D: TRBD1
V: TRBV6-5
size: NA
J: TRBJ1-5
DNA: TGTGCCAGCAGTTACGGACAGGCGGGCAATCAGCCCCAGCATTTT
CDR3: CASSYGQAGNQPQHF

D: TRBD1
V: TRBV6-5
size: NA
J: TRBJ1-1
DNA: TGTGCCAGCAGCCCGAACAGGGGTACTGAAGCTTTCTTT
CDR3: CASSPNRGTEAFF

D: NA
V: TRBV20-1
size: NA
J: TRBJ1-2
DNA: TGCAGTGCTAGCCTTGGAGGGGGTCCCCTAGGGGGCTACACCTTC
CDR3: CSASLGGGPLGGYTF

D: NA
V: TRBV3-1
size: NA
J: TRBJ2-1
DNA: TGTGCCAGCAGCCAAGACGGGCTAGTTCCCTACAATGAGCAGTTCTTC
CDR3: CASSQDGLVPYNEQFF

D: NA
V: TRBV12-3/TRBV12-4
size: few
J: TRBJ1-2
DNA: TGTGCCAGCAGTTTTTCACAGGTTAACTATGGCTACACCTTC
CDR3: CASSFSQVNYGYTF

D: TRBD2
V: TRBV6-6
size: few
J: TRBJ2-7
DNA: TGTGCCAGCAGTTACGAACTAGCGGGAATCTACGAGCAGTACTTC
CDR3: CASSYELAGIYEQYF

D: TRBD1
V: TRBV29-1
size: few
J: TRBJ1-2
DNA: TGCAGCGTTGGGGGGACAGGGGGCTATGGCTACACCTTC
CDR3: CSVGGTGGYGYTF

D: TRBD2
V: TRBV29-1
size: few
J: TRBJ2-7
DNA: TGCAGCGCCGGAAGCCTAGCGGGAGCTCCCCTTAGCGAGCAGTACTTC
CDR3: CSAGSLAGAPLSEQYF

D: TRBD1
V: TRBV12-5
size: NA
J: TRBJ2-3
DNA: TGTGCTAGTGGTCCTGGGACAGGGGGCGCCGCAGATACGCAGTATTTT
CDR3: CASGPGTGGAADTQYF

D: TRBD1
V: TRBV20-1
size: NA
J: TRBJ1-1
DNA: TGCAGTGCTAGAGCCCTGGACAGGGAGGCGACTGAAGCTTTCTTT
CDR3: CSARALDREATEAFF

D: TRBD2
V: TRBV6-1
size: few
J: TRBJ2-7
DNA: TGTGCCAGCCTAATGGGACTAGCGGGAGTCGAGCAGTACTTC
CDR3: CASLMGLAGVEQYF

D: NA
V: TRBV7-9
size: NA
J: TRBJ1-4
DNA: TGTGCCAGCAGCTTAGATGTTGGGGCAACTAATGAAAAACTGTTTTTT
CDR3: CASSLDVGATNEKLFF

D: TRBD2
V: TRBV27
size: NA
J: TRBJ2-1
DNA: TGTGCCAGCGGGACTAGCGGGGCCTACAATGAGCAGTTCTTC
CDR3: CASGTSGAYNEQFF

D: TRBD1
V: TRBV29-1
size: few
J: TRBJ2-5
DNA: TGCAGCGTTTCGACAGGGGGGGAGACCCAGTACTTC
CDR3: CSVSTGGETQYF

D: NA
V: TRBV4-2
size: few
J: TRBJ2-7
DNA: TGTGCCAGCAGCCAAGAACTCAGCCCAAGCGAGCAGTACTTC
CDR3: CASSQELSPSEQYF

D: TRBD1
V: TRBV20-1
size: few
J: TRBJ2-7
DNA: TGCAGTGCTAGGGGGACAGAAAGATACGAGCAGTACTTC
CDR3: CSARGTERYEQYF

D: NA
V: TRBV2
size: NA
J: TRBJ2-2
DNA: TGTGCCATCGGCGGCCCTGAGAGTTTCACCGGGGAGCTGTTTTTT
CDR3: CAIGGPESFTGELFF

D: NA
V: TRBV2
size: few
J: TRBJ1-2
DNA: TGTGCCAGCAGTGATTGGGACGGCCTCTATGGCTACACCTTC
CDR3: CASSDWDGLYGYTF

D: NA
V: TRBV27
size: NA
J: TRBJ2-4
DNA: TGTGCCAGCAGTCCAGATTATAAGGAACAGTACTTC
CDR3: CASSPDYKEQYF

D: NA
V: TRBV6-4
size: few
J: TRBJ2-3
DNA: TGTGCCAGCAGTGACTCGAGTAGCCTAAGCACAGATACGCAGTATTTT
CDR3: CASSDSSSLSTDTQYF